The entry below gives a single T cell receptor (beta chain) sequence along with its context. The target antigen is unknown. This specimen belongs to a study of beta chain features in type 1 diabetes. Overall study findings and caveats: For patients, the naive, central memory and Treg TCRB repertoires appeared more alike than for healthy donors. For patients and controls alike, PCR might favor shorter templates to the same degree. Type 1 diabetes patients showed a moderate but significant shortening of TCRB CDR3s in all four CD4+ subsets. Type 1 diabetes patients had VDJ junctions that carried fewer insertions and more deletions.

Since all of the isolated RNA was reverse transcribed, expressed TCRB transcripts were what got sequenced. The method was immunoSEQ multiplex PCR; TCRdb's version includes in-frame clones alone and lacks a portion of them. Here the sample spans 40,000 to 65,000 clones, roughly 63% being singletons. CD4+ naive, central memory, regulatory and stem cell-like memory cells were sorted via CD45RO/CCR7/CD25/CD127/CD95/CD27. The CDR3 extends over 15 amino acids. Germline V gene data show CDR1 as KGHSH and CDR2 as LQKENI. The sequencing input was stem cell memory CD4+ T cells from blood. The J gene is TRBJ2-5, the V gene TRBV18, with TRBD2 as a possible D gene (6 bases). The J call may be incorrect, as the DNA end agrees better with TRBJ2-7. The TCR comes from a woman in her 30s with type 1 diabetes. CDR3 protein: CASSPEGAGSHEQYF. CDR3 bases: TGTGCCAGCTCACCGGAAGGGGCCGGGAGCCACGAGCAGTACTTC.